The 2 T cell receptor beta chains in this list originate from one sample, sequenced in a study of metastatic and nonmetastatic thyroid tumors. Among the patients, none had received any treatment before thyroid surgery. TCRdb re-called the PCR reads through MiXCR. The repertoire holds almost 70,000 clones, with approximately 15% as singletons. The sequencing input was blood. The receptors shown here come from a male donor with papillary thyroid cancer or a benign thyroid nodule (not recorded which). Some clones in this sample may be carry-over from other donors' samples.

This clone has a handful of counts. A read error is possible here, since a much larger clone lies one base away. The chain uses TRBV19 and TRBJ2-7; perhaps TRBD1 as D (5 bases). With 2 bases removed from V and 3 bases from J, the gap between germline ends came to 8 bases. In germline, CDR1 is LNHDA, CDR2 SQIVND (reference sequence). The CDR3 runs 13 residues. The CDR3 here is CASSISGHYEQYF. The CDR3 region has the DNA TGTGCCAGTAGTATATCAGGGCACTACGAGCAGTACTTC.

The gene calls are TRBV5-1 and TRBJ1-3; 9 bases map to TRBD1. The CDR3 loop spans 17 amino acids. Germline loops: CDR1 SGHRS, CDR2 YFSETQ. J lost 1 base, V lost 6 bases, and 11 bases had no gene match. CDR3 loop: CASTPTGQGGSGNTIYF. The CDR3 DNA reads as TGCGCCAGCACGCCTACGGGACAGGGTGGATCTGGAAACACCATATATTTT.